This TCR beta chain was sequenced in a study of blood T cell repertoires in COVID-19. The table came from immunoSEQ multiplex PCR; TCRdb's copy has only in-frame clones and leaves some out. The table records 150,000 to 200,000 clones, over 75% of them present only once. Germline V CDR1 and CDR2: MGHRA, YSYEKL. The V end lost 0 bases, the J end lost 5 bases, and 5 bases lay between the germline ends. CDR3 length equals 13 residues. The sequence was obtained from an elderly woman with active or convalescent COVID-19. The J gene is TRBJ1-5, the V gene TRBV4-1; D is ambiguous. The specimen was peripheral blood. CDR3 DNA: TGCGCCAGCAGCCAAGATCGTGATCAGCCCCAGCATTTT. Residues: CASSQDRDQPQHF.